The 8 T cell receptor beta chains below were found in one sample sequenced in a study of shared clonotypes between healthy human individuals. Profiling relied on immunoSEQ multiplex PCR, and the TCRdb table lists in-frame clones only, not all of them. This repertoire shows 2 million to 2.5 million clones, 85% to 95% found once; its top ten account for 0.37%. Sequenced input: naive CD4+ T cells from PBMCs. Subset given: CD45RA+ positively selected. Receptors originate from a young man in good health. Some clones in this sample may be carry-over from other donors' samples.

The CDR3 here is CSVGSGRGGANVLTF. CDR3 nucleotide sequence: TGCAGCGTTGGCAGCGGGAGGGGTGGGGCCAACGTCCTGACTTTC. The chain joins TRBV29-1 to TRBJ2-6; 10 nucleotides agree with TRBD2. This CDR3 is 15 amino acids long. Germline CDR1 reads SQVTM; CDR2 reads ANQGSEA. V gave up 4 bases and J gave up 3 bases; unmatched junction bases: 3. Full variable domain (remainder filled in from reference TRBV29-1 and TRBJ2-6): SAVISQKPSRDICQRGTSLTIQCQVDSQVTMMFWYRQQPGQSLTLIATANQGSEATYESGFVIDKFPISRPNLTFSTLTVSNMSPEDSSIYLCSVGSGRGGANVLTFGAGSRLTVL.

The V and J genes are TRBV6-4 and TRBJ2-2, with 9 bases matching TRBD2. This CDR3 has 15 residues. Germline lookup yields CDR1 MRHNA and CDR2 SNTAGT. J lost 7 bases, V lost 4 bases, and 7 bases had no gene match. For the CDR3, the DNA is TGTGCCAGCAGTGTGGTAGCGGGAGCAGGCGGGGAGCTGTTTTTT. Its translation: CASSVVAGAGGELFF.

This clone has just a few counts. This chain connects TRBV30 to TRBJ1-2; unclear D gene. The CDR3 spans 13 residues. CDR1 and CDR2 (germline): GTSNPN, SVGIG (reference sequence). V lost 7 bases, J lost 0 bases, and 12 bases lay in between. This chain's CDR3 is CALARSANYGYTF. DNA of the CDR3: TGTGCCTTAGCGAGGAGCGCTAACTATGGCTACACCTTC.

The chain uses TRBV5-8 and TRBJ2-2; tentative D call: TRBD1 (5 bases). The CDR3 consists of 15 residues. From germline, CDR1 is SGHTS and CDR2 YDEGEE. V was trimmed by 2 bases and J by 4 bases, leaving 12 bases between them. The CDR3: CASSFDRMGTGELFF. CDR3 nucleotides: TGTGCCAGCAGCTTCGACAGAATGGGCACCGGGGAGCTGTTTTTT.

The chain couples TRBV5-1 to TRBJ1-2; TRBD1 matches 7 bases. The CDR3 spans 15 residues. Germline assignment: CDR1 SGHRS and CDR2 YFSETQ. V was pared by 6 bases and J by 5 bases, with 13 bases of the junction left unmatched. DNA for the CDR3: TGCGCCAGCACCCCAAGTGGCAGGGGGGGATATGGCTACACCTTC. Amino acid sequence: CASTPSGRGGYGYTF.

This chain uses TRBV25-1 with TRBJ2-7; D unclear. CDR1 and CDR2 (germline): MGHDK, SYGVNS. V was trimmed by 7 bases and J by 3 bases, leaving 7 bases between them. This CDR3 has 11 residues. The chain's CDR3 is CASTGYYEQYF. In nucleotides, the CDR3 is TGTGCCAGCACCGGGTACTACGAGCAGTACTTC.

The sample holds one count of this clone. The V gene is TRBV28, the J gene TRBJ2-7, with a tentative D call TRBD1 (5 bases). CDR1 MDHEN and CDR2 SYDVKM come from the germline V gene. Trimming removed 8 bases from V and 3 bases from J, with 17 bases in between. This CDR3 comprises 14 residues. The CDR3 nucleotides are TGTGCCAGCGGTGGGGCAGGAAGTCTCTACGAGCAGTACTTC. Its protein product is CASGGAGSLYEQYF.

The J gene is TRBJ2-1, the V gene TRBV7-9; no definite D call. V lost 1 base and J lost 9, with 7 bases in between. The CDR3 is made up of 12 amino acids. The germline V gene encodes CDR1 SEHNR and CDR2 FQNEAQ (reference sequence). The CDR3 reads CASSLGRGEQFF. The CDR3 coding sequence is TGTGCCAGCAGCTTAGGTCGCGGTGAGCAGTTCTTC.